There are many counts of the clone carrying this TCR beta chain. The data were obtained in a study of T-cell memory formation after mild COVID-19. Study overall: Largely donor-specific TCR clusters were found.

Trimming took 11 bases from V and 3 from J; bases not matched to a gene: 2. Germline V gene data show CDR1 as ENHRY and CDR2 as SYGVKD. The CDR3 spans 11 residues. TCRdb recomputed calls from the 5' RACE reads with MiXCR, one row per CDR3 protein. The sample records roughly 340,000 distinct CDR3 sequences, approximately 16% being singletons. What was sequenced was PBMCs or a T cell subset sorted from them (not recorded which). The chain is built from TRBV10-3 and TRBJ2-3; 7 bases match TRBD1. This TCR was recovered from a man between 18 and 29 years old who had mild COVID-19 (a few samples of this study predate the infection). Cell type and time point are not known. DNA for the CDR3: TGTGCCTCGACAGGGACAGATACGCAGTATTTT. This gives the protein CASTGTDTQYF.